This TCR beta chain originates from a study of blood T cell repertoires in COVID-19. The wider study: Italy, Spain and the United States were the sources of the convalescent and acute COVID-19 samples. PBMCs, B-cell-depleted T cells, or T cells provided the cDNA or gDNA that made up the material.

This table comes from immunoSEQ multiplex PCR, and its TCRdb copy is limited to in-frame clones, with some not included. The sample holds around 200,000 clones, less than 85% seen once. This CDR3 spans 17 amino acids. The germline CDR1 and CDR2 sequences are ENHRY and SYGVKD. Trimming cost V 5 bases and J 3 bases; bases outside gene matches: 9. Allocation to cohorts depended on clinical history reported by the participants. Symptom resolution, clearance, or two negative PCRs marked the recovered donors of Cohort 3. The rearrangement uses TRBV10-3 and TRBJ2-3; 12 nucleotides agree with TRBD2. The material sequenced was PBMCs or T cells enriched from blood (not recorded which). The receptor was derived from a man in his forties or fifties who had recovered from COVID-19. Written as DNA, the CDR3 is TGTGCCATCAGTCAACGACTAGCGGGAGTGGGAACAGATACGCAGTATTTT. It translates to CAISQRLAGVGTDTQYF.